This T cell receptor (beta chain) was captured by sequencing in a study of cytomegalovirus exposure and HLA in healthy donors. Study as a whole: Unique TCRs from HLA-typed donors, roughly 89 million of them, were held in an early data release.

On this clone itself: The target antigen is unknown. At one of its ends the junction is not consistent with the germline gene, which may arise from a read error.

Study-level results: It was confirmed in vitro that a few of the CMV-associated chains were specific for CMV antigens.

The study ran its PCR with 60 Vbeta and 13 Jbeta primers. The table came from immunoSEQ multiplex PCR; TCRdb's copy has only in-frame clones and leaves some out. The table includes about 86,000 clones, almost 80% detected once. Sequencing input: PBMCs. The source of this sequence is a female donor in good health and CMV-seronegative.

The CDR3 nucleotides are TGCGTCAGCAGCCCGAGGTCAAGCGCCCGGAGGTCCTACGAGCAGTACTTC. This encodes CVSSPRSSARRSYEQYF. The gene calls are TRBV4-1 and TRBJ2-7, with D maybe TRBD2 (5 bases). Germline V CDR1 and CDR2: MGHRA, YSYEKL. The CDR3 has 17 residues.